The TCR beta chain under discussion was sequenced for a study of cytomegalovirus exposure and HLA in healthy donors (TCRdb year 2017). Turning to the overall study: An earlier analysis of several hundred of the donors reported approximately 290 Gb of sequence data and roughly 110 million unique TCR beta sequences from 190 million or so T cells. On average, over 200,000 unique TCR beta nucleotide sequences were sequenced per donor among about 400 genotyped donors of the cohort, with 15% to 20% of those sequences being non-productive. An early release covering just under 650 HLA-typed donors comprised about 300 gigabases of sequencing data and around 80 million unique TCR sequences. Typing coverage varied by locus: about 629-640 donors for A, B, C, DRB1 and DQB1; about 520 for DQA1; some 610 for DPA1; under 490 for DPB1. The study was designed to test whether signatures of past pathogen exposure could be identified by cataloging public T cell receptors. Donor age, sex, ethnicity and CMV serostatus were collected together with the repertoire data. Along with the roughly 610-subject first cohort, a separate validation cohort of more than 90 different subjects was used. To decide whether each TCR beta V gene segment behaved as functional or pseudogenic, an earlier analysis of over 500 of the donors relied on high-throughput TCR beta sequencing. Because of strong linkage in the cohort, 5 or 6 DR-DQ haplotypes were treated as single units for association and clustering. A later genetic analysis took genome-wide SNP genotypes for about 55% of the roughly 670 donors and used that subset as a discovery cohort. HLA typing covered class I and class II loci at four-digit resolution. To predict cytomegalovirus infection status, the study brought together high-throughput TCR immunosequencing, statistical association of individual TCRs with disease status, and machine learning. Every discovery cohort repertoire had been produced on one sequencing platform. The later analysis used no new phenotypic data to find candidate immune exposures, relying instead on TCR beta sequences and their occurrence across donors. Of the roughly 410 genotyped donors, approximately 80% were placed in the genetic ancestry cluster associated with self-reported Caucasian donors. Using immunosequencing, the study profiled T cell repertoires from roughly 650 subjects and related those repertoires to cytomegalovirus serostatus. A later analysis re-analyzed previously published TCR beta repertoires from 500 to 700 donors and added high-resolution HLA genotyping to study TCR occurrence patterns.

Preparation of the library involved the immunoSEQ multiplex PCR assay. For the multiplex PCR, a mixture combining 60 forward primers for TCR Vbeta segments and 13 reverse primers for TCR Jbeta segments was used. The CDR3 region of rearranged TCR beta genes was amplified from genomic DNA with a multiplex PCR assay. On the Illumina HiSeq System, the amplified TCR beta libraries were sequenced as 87-base-pair reads. Under the source paper's analysis protocol: In a later analysis, 80 million or so unique TCR beta chains were counted across the 500 to 700 repertoires, and approximately 11 million of these chains were shared by at least two donors. A nearest-neighbor algorithm error-corrected the raw reads and collapsed the reads into unique sequences, merging closely related sequences to remove PCR and sequencing errors. V, D and J gene segments were assigned by aligning CDR3 sequences to IMGT reference sequences. For a sequence to be retained, a match of at least six nucleotides to both a V gene segment and a J gene segment was required. Rearrangements were called productive when the CDR3 lacked stop codons and stayed in frame with V and J; all others were non-productive. Following IMGT convention, CDR3 was defined as the stretch from the second conserved V-encoded cysteine to the conserved J-encoded phenylalanine. The earlier analysis of a few hundred of the donors excluded sequences that lacked an unambiguous match to a single V gene segment. An earlier analysis of just under 600 of the donors called V segments functional above 56.7% productive rearrangements and segregating when the between-donor standard deviation exceeded 5%. To diagnose cytomegalovirus status from the catalog of TCR beta chain sequences, a statistical classification framework was built. In a later analysis, TCR nucleotide sequences were compared against IMGT/GENE-DB human TR gene sequences so that V and J genes could be assigned. The TCRdist pipeline was used in a later analysis to assign CDR3 sequences and most-parsimonious VDJ recombination scenarios. In a later analysis, every TCR beta chain was defined by the combination of its CDR3 amino acid sequence and its V-gene family, and reads without a unique V-gene family were dropped. As a way to deal with suspected cross-contamination and a sequencing artifact, a later analysis dropped hundreds of nucleotide sequences that were highly shared and had low generation probability. For each public chain, a later analysis derived a clonal expansion index from normalized ranks of inferred template counts within each repertoire. In a later analysis, generation probabilities were computed with a VDJ recombination model fitted to out-of-frame rearrangements, and the resulting probabilities were checked against IGoR. A later analysis scored TCR-TCR, TCR-HLA and TCR-CMV co-occurrence with hypergeometric tests, applying a repertoire-size bias correction to TCR pairs. To estimate false discovery rates, a later analysis permuted the HLA or CMV assignments 20 times. In a later analysis, co-occurring TCRs were grouped using DBSCAN, and TCRdist sequence similarity was added for clustering within HLA-allele-positive subsets. Co-occurrence clustering excluded repertoires with fewer than 30,000 or more than 120,000 public chains, plus five with anomalous nucleotide sharing. TCRdb's version of the immuneACCESS table is confined to in-frame rearrangements and falls short of the full clone set. An unresolved V gene accounts for under half of the shortfall where checked; the remainder is of unknown origin. Clone size and V and J calls were adopted from that table, with D and trimming inferred from the DNA. This sample is represented by a few hundred thousand clones; about 90% of them were singletons. Of the sample, around 2.1% falls within the top ten clones.

The cohort comprised approximately 700 healthy bone marrow donors. All cohort members were sampled while nominally healthy, although unrecorded immune exposures were likely present. The donor tested CMV seronegative and was one of the 352 seronegative cohort members. A peripheral blood sample was collected from each donor, and TCR beta sequencing was performed on peripheral blood mononuclear cells. The Qiagen DNeasy Blood Extraction Kit was used to extract genomic DNA from the blood cell samples. Results and caveats for the whole study, not just this receptor: For the cohort, immune exposure information was limited to CMV serostatus. A later analysis found that HLA-associated TCR beta chains were more clonally expanded and had lower generation probabilities than equally common non-associated chains. Because HLA typing was unavailable for some donors at each locus, only the typed subset was used in association tests. An earlier analysis of roughly 570 of the donors showed that most TCR beta V segments appeared in productive rearrangements either about 87% or about 30% of the time, which broadly matched IMGT annotations. In the study, about 150 TCR beta chains were listed as associated with cytomegalovirus. The classifier was reported to diagnose cytomegalovirus status with high specificity and sensitivity in both the original cohort and the validation cohort. While some public TCRs were present in many individuals, most TCR sequences turned up only very rarely across donors. A group of highly shared sequence variants was considered likely to be a technical artifact of the sequencing pipeline. In a later analysis, the rate of TCR association differed among HLA loci, with DRB1 alleles having the most associated TCRs and HLA-C alleles having the fewest. In a later analysis, some 18,000 TCR beta sequences were associated with specific HLA alleles at a false discovery rate of 0.05. A later genetic analysis associated a missense DCLRE1C variant with V-gene and J-gene trimming of TCR beta chains, and an independent cohort replicated the association. According to a later genetic analysis, donors in an Asian-associated ancestry cluster had fewer N-insertions in productive TCRs than the approximately 700-donor mean. In vitro tests confirmed that a few of the cytomegalovirus-associated TCR beta chains recognize cytomegalovirus antigens. Most CMV-associated TCR beta chains appeared to be HLA-restricted in a later analysis, and the HLA associations seemed to be driven largely by CMV exposure. Only TCR beta chains were sequenced in this cohort, and the absence of alpha or paired-chain data limited detectable features. In a later analysis, several top co-occurrence clusters were reported to appear linked to parvovirus B19, influenza, CMV and Epstein-Barr virus. Because counts were too low, about 15 rarely observed V segments, including chromosome 9 orphons, were left out of the earlier analysis of 587 of the donors. The presence/absence analyses assumed that sequencing depth was roughly uniform across donors, and that assumption may not be true. When HLA alleles, especially DR and DQ, strongly co-occurred, TCR associations were difficult to assign to individual alleles. Correlated functional status among segregating V segments might reflect linkage disequilibrium, but an unknown experimental factor could not be ruled out. It was suggested by the authors that the approach could potentially be generalized to other disease states and immunological phenotypes. A further reported finding was that TCR beta sequences accurately predicted the HLA-A and HLA-B alleles for most subjects in the first cohort.

Concerning this clone: The antigen this receptor binds is unknown. Base qualities were left out, and no much larger clone turns up one base away.

The specimen was PBMCs. The origin of this receptor is a woman aged 18-29 years in good health and CMV-seronegative.

In nucleotides, the sequence is TGTGCCAGCAGCGTAGTTGGCGGGGGGGCCCATGAGCAGTTCTTC. This gives the protein CASSVVGGGAHEQFF. The rearrangement combines TRBV9 with TRBJ2-1, and 9 bases in between align with TRBD2. V has 0 bases trimmed and J has 8 bases trimmed; junction bases matching no gene number 6. The CDR3 has 15 amino acids, counting the end cysteine and phenylalanine. The read is trimmed to its CDR3 DNA, 45 bases read in frame from base 1. The germline V gene supplies CDR1 SGDLS and CDR2 YYNGEE.